This T cell receptor beta chain comes out of a study of beta chain features in type 1 diabetes. Study background: Cells sorted and examined across all samples totaled nearly 110,000,000.

TCRB transcripts that were expressed got sequenced, as all of the isolated RNA had been reverse transcribed. Data came from immunoSEQ multiplex PCR; TCRdb stores just in-frame clones and leaves some out. Of about 620,000 clones in the sample, around 15% were seen once. The study's findings and limits: Type 1 diabetes patients had fewer VDJ junction insertions and more deletions. Moderate but significant shortening of TCRB CDR3s was recorded in all four CD4+ subsets from Type 1 diabetes patients.

A few counts support this clone. The antigen is unknown. In all sorted populations, purity surpassed 95%. The CDR3 sequence is 14 residues long. The germline V gene has CDR1 SGHNT and CDR2 YYREEE (reference sequence). V was clipped by 4 bases and J by 4 bases, with 13 bases between them. The sample was naive CD4+ T cells from blood. The chain carries TRBV5-4 and TRBJ2-3, with D hard to call. This TCR came from a man between 18 and 29 years old in good health. CDR3 nucleotides: TGTGCCAGCAGCCGAGCCCTCCGCTCAGATACGCAGTATTTT. Protein sequence: CASSRALRSDTQYF. Based on the CDR3 plus reference TRBV5-4 and TRBJ2-3, the full variable domain is ETGVTQSPTHLIKTRGQQVTLRCSSQSGHNTVSWYQQALGQGPQFIFQYYREEENGRGNFPPRFSGLQFPNYSSELNVNALELDDSALYLCASSRALRSDTQYFGPGTRLTVL.